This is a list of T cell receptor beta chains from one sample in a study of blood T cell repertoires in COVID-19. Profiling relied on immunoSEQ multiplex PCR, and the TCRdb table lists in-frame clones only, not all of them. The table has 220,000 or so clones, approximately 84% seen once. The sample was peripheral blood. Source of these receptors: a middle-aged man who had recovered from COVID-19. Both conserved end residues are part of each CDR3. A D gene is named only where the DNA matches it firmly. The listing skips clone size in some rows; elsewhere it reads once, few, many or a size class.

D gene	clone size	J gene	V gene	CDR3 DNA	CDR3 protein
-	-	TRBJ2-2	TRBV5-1	TGCGCCGGGGCAGGGAAATCCGGGGAGCTGTTTTTT	CAGAGKSGELFF
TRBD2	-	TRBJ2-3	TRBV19	TGTGCCAGTACCATGAGGACTAGCGGGAGTCGTGGAGATACGCAGTATTTT	CASTMRTSGSRGDTQYF
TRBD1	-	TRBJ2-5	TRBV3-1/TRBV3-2	TGTGCCAGCAGCCGAGGACAGGGGCTATACCAAGAGACCCAGTACTTC	CASSRGQGLYQETQYF
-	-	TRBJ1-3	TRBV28	TGTGCCAGCAGCATCTTGGGGGGGGCTCAAGTTCGGAGCTCTGGAAACACCATATATTTT	CASSILGGAQVRSSGNTIYF
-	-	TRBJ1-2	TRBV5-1	TGCGCCAGCAGCCCTGGGCAGCCCTATGGCTACACCTTC	CASSPGQPYGYTF
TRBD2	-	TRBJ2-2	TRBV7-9	TGTGCCAGCAGCTTAAGCCAGGGACTAGCGGGAGTAACTGGGGAGCTGTTTTTT	CASSLSQGLAGVTGELFF
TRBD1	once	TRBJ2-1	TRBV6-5	TGTGCCAGCAGTTCAACGCACAGGGGTGGGGATGAGCAGTTCTTC	CASSSTHRGGDEQFF
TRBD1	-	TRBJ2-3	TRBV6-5	TGTGCCAGCAGTTTTCTTCCGGGACAGGGAACAGATACGCAGTATTTT	CASSFLPGQGTDTQYF
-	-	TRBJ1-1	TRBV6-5	TGTGCCAGCAGAGGGGGACGGAAGAACACTGAAGCTTTCTTT	CASRGGRKNTEAFF
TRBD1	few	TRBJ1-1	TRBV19	TGTGCCAGTAGTCCAGATTACAGGGGGACTGAAGCTTTCTTT	CASSPDYRGTEAFF
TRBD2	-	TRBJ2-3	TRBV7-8	TGTGCCAGCAGCTTAAGCGGCGGGAGAGATACGCAGTATTTT	CASSLSGGRDTQYF
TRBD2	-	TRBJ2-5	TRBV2	TGTGCCAGCAGTGAAGGCGAGACTAGCCACCAAGAGACCCAGTACTTC	CASSEGETSHQETQYF
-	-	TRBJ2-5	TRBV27	TGTGCCAGCAGTTTATCGTCCCTAGCTCGGTGGGAGACCCAGTACTTC	CASSLSSLARWETQYF
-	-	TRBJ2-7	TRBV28	TGTGCCAGCAGTCCCCCGGACAGCCGAGGAATCTACGAGCAGTACTTC	CASSPPDSRGIYEQYF
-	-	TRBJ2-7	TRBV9	TGTGCCAGCAGCGTAGATGAGGGCCTCTACGAGCAGTACTTC	CASSVDEGLYEQYF
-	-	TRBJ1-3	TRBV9	TGTGCCAGCAGCGTAGATAGTCAGACTCGGGGAAACACCATATATTTT	CASSVDSQTRGNTIYF
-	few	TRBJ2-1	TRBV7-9	TGTGCCAGCAGCCCTTACTACAATGAGCAGTTCTTC	CASSPYYNEQFF
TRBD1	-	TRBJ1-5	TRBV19	TGTGCCAGTAGTATATGGGACAGGGGGGGTCAGCCCCAGCATTTT	CASSIWDRGGQPQHF
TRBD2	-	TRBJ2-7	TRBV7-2	TGTGCCAGCAGCCTTATTAGCGGGAGCTCCTACGAGCAGTACTTC	CASSLISGSSYEQYF
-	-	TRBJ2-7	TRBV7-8	TGTGCCAGCAGCTTCAGGGTTTCAGTCTACGAGCAGTACTTC	CASSFRVSVYEQYF
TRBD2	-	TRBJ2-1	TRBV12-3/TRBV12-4	TGTGCCAGCAGTATGGGACTAGGGCAGTTCTTC	CASSMGLGQFF
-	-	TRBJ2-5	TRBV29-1	TGCAGCGTCCTCAGACAGACAGGACAAGAGACCCAGTACTTC	CSVLRQTGQETQYF
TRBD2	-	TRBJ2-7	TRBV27	TGTGCCAGCACCTCTCTAGCGGGAGGGTCCTACGAGCAGTACTTC	CASTSLAGGSYEQYF
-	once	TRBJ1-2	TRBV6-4	TGTGCCAGCAGCCCACAGGGCTCGGGTTATGGCTACACCTTC	CASSPQGSGYGYTF
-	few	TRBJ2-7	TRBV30	TGTGCCTGGAGCGAAGGGGCTACCGCACACCCCCTTCTCTACGAGCAGTACTTC	CAWSEGATAHPLLYEQYF
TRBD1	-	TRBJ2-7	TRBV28	TGTGCCAGCAGCACATATTTCACACCGGGACAGGGGGCGGTCAACGAGCAGTACTTC	CASSTYFTPGQGAVNEQYF
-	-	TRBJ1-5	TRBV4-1	TGCGCCAGCAGCCAAGATAACAGGGAATACCAGCCCCAGCATTTT	CASSQDNREYQPQHF
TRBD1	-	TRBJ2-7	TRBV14	TGTGCCAGCAGCTCTAGGGACAGCTCCTACGAGCAGTACTTC	CASSSRDSSYEQYF
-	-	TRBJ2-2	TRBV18	TGTGCCAGCTCACTCCTAACGAACACCGGGGAGCTGTTTTTT	CASSLLTNTGELFF
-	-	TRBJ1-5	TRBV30	TGTGCCTGGAGTGTACCATCCAGGGGCAATCAGCCCCAGCATTTT	CAWSVPSRGNQPQHF
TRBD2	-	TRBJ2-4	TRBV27	TGTGCCAGCAGTTTACGGCAGGGACTAGCGGGAGGGCCGGGAAACATTCAGTACTTC	CASSLRQGLAGGPGNIQYF
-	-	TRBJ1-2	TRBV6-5	TGTGCCAGCAGTTACTCCGGGGGAGGTGGCTACACCTTC	CASSYSGGGGYTF
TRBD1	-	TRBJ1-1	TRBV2	TGTGCCAGCAGTAAGGGACAGCCGTTGAACACTGAAGCTTTCTTT	CASSKGQPLNTEAFF
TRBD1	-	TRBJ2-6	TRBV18	TGTGCCAGCTCACCCAGGACAGGGGACTACTCTGGGGCCAACGTCCTGACTTTC	CASSPRTGDYSGANVLTF
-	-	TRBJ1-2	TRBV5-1	TGCGCCAGCAGCCCTGACAGGCGTGACTATGGCTACACCTTC	CASSPDRRDYGYTF
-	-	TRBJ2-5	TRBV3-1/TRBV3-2	TGTGCCAGCAGCCAGAACCGAGGGACCCAGTACTTC	CASSQNRGTQYF
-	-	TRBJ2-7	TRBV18	TGTGCCAGCTCACCGATCGGGACTCCTACCTACGAGCAGTACTTC	CASSPIGTPTYEQYF
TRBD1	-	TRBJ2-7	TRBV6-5	TGTGCCAGCGTAACAGGGGAGCCCCCCTACGAGCAGTACTTC	CASVTGEPPYEQYF
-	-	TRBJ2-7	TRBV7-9	TGTGCCAGCAGCTCGGACAGAGATTACTCCTACGAGCAGTACTTC	CASSSDRDYSYEQYF
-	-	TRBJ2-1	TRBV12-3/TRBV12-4	TGTGCCAGCGGGAGTGGTGAGCAGTTCTTC	CASGSGEQFF
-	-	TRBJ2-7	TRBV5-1	TGCGCCAGCAGCCCGGGACAGGGGCTAGCGGGAGGTTACGAGCAGTACTTC	CASSPGQGLAGGYEQYF
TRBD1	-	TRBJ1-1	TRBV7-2	TGTGCCAGCAGCTCCCGACAGGGGGCGATGAACACTGAAGCTTTCTTT	CASSSRQGAMNTEAFF